This T cell receptor (beta chain) derives from a study of PD-1 blockade in classical Hodgkin lymphoma. Regarding this clone: The same CDR3 arises from other DNA sequences in this sample as well.

Germline V lookup: CDR1 MNHEY, CDR2 SVGAGI. V was clipped by 2 bases and J by 2 bases, with 12 bases between them. This CDR3 is 15 amino acids long. Only in-frame clones appear in the TCRdb table, and some are missing; sequencing was by immunoSEQ multiplex PCR. The table includes tens of thousands of clones, around 80% detected once. Time point defined: cycle 4 day 1 (C4D1), after less than 7 weeks of nivolumab. All patients relapsed after autologous stem cell transplantation, and brentuximab vedotin exposure varied. This TCR was recovered from a human donor with classical Hodgkin lymphoma. The chain recombines TRBV6-5 with TRBJ1-2, with D hard to call. The input for sequencing was peripheral blood mononuclear cells (PBMCs), taken before the fourth cycle of nivolumab. DNA of the CDR3: TGTGCCAGCAGTTACAGTCCCAGAGGGAACTATGGCTACACCTTC. As protein: CASSYSPRGNYGYTF.